The 10 T cell receptor beta chains below come from one sample, sequenced in a study of post-analysis software for immune sequencing data. Whole-study findings and limits: When patients were compared with controls, a handful of TRBV segments were more frequent, TRBV5-6, TRBV5-1 and TRBV20-1 among them.

The TCR beta cDNA libraries contained unique molecular identifiers. TCRdb recomputed calls from the PCR reads with MiXCR, one row per CDR3 protein. Of approximately 460,000 distinct CDR3 sequences listed, roughly 46% are singletons. These receptors are not linked to any known antigen. The sequenced sample consisted of blood. Receptors were obtained from a girl aged 10 to 17 with multiple sclerosis.

This chain links TRBV28 with TRBJ1-2; 8 bases agree with TRBD1. This CDR3 is built from 18 residues. V was pared by 1 base and J by 4 bases, with 14 bases of the junction left unmatched. Germline CDR1 MDHEN, CDR2 SYDVKM. CDR3 nucleotide sequence: TGTGCCAGCAGTTTATCCATAAACGCCGGACAGGGCGCCTATGGCTACACCTTC. It yields the protein CASSLSINAGQGAYGYTF.

CDR3 residues: CASSRLSGETQYF. The CDR3 DNA sequence: TGTGCCAGCAGTCGACTTAGCGGGGAGACCCAGTACTTC. The chain is built from TRBV6-1 and TRBJ2-5; TRBD2 agrees at 7 bases. CDR3 length: 13 amino acids. V was clipped by 5 bases and J by 5 bases; unmatched bases: 5. Germline loops: CDR1 MNHNS, CDR2 SASEGT.

The J gene is TRBJ1-4, the V gene TRBV27, with TRBD1 as a possible D gene (5 bases). In germline, CDR1 is MNHEY, CDR2 SMNVEV (reference sequence). This CDR3 contains 15 residues. Trimming removed 4 bases at V and 4 bases at J, with 13 bases between. The CDR3 is CASSYGGGINEKLFF. In DNA, the CDR3 is TGTGCCAGCAGTTACGGGGGGGGAATTAATGAAAAACTGTTTTTT. Full variable domain (outside the CDR3, taken from reference TRBV27 and TRBJ1-4): EAQVTQNPRYLITVTGKKLTVTCSQNMNHEYMSWYRQDPGLGLRQIYYSMNVEVTDKGDVPEGYKVSRKEKRNFPLILESPSPNQTSLYFCASSYGGGINEKLFFGSGTQLSVL.

This chain uses TRBV13 with TRBJ1-2; D might be TRBD1 (5 bases). Germline CDR1 and CDR2: PRHDT and FYEKMQ (reference sequence). The CDR3 consists of 13 residues. V dropped 0 bases and J dropped 7 bases, with 9 bases sitting between them. The DNA for the CDR3 is TGTGCCAGCAGCTTAGGTTCGGGGGGTGGCTACACCTTC. This codes for CASSLGSGGGYTF.

In its sample, this clonotype was seen a few times. The V and J genes are TRBV28 and TRBJ1-1; D uncertain. Per germline, CDR1 MDHEN and CDR2 SYDVKM. V was clipped by 6 bases and J by 8 bases, with 10 bases between them. This CDR3 spans 11 amino acids. For the CDR3, the DNA is TGTGCCAGCAGCTCCGGCTGGGAAGCTTTCTTT. The encoded protein is CASSSGWEAFF.

This clonotype was found a few times. The CDR3 sequence: CSAPGLAGARDTQYF. The CDR3 DNA reads TGCAGTGCCCCCGGACTAGCGGGAGCGAGAGATACGCAGTATTTT. The V call is TRBV20-1, the J call TRBJ2-3; 13 bases map to TRBD2. Germline values: CDR1 DFQATT, CDR2 SNEGSKA (reference sequence). This CDR3 has 15 amino acids. Trimming cost V 6 bases and J 5 bases; bases outside gene matches: 8.

The chain employs TRBV7-2 and TRBJ1-5; D might be TRBD1 (5 bases). V lost 0 bases and J lost 3, with 9 bases in between. CDR3 length equals 15 residues. CDR1 SGHTA and CDR2 FQGNSA come from the germline V gene. CDR3 nucleotide sequence: TGTGCCAGCAGCTTAGCCAGGGACCTCAATCAGCCCCAGCATTTT. Translating it yields CASSLARDLNQPQHF. Drawing the rest from reference TRBV7-2 and TRBJ1-5, the complete variable domain is GAGVSQSPSNKVTEKGKDVELRCDPISGHTALYWYRQSLGQGLEFLIYFQGNSAPDKSGLPSDRFSAERTGGSVSTLTIQRTQQEDSAVYLCASSLARDLNQPQHFGDGTRLSIL.

In this sample, this clonotype turned up once. The chain employs TRBV12-3 or TRBV12-4 and TRBJ2-5; TRBD1 matches 10 bases. The CDR3 extends over 15 amino acids. J gave up 5 bases and V 3 bases, and 6 bases lay outside the gene matches. CDR3 bases: TGTGCCAGCAGTTTGTTGACAGGGGGCCACGAGACCCAGTACTTC. This translates into CASSLLTGGHETQYF.

V is TRBV5-1 and J is TRBJ2-1; D possibly corresponds to TRBD2 (6 bases). The CDR3 contains 16 residues. Trimming cost V 5 bases and J 7 bases, with 22 bases left between them. From germline, CDR1 is SGHRS and CDR2 YFSETQ. CDR3: CASRRTTGLEKNEQFF. DNA for the CDR3: TGCGCCAGCAGACGGACGACGGGACTGGAAAAAAATGAGCAGTTCTTC.

This clonotype has more than one count but fewer than ten. The chain has TRBV7-3 and TRBJ2-1, with 7 bases aligning to TRBD2. From germline, CDR1 is SGHTA and CDR2 FQGTGA. There are 16 residues in the CDR3. Germline trimming cut 1 base from V and 0 bases from J; bases unmatched to any gene: 3. The CDR3 DNA sequence: TGTGCCAGCAGCTTAAATCCGGGGGGCTCCTACAATGAGCAGTTCTTC. Translating gives CASSLNPGGSYNEQFF.